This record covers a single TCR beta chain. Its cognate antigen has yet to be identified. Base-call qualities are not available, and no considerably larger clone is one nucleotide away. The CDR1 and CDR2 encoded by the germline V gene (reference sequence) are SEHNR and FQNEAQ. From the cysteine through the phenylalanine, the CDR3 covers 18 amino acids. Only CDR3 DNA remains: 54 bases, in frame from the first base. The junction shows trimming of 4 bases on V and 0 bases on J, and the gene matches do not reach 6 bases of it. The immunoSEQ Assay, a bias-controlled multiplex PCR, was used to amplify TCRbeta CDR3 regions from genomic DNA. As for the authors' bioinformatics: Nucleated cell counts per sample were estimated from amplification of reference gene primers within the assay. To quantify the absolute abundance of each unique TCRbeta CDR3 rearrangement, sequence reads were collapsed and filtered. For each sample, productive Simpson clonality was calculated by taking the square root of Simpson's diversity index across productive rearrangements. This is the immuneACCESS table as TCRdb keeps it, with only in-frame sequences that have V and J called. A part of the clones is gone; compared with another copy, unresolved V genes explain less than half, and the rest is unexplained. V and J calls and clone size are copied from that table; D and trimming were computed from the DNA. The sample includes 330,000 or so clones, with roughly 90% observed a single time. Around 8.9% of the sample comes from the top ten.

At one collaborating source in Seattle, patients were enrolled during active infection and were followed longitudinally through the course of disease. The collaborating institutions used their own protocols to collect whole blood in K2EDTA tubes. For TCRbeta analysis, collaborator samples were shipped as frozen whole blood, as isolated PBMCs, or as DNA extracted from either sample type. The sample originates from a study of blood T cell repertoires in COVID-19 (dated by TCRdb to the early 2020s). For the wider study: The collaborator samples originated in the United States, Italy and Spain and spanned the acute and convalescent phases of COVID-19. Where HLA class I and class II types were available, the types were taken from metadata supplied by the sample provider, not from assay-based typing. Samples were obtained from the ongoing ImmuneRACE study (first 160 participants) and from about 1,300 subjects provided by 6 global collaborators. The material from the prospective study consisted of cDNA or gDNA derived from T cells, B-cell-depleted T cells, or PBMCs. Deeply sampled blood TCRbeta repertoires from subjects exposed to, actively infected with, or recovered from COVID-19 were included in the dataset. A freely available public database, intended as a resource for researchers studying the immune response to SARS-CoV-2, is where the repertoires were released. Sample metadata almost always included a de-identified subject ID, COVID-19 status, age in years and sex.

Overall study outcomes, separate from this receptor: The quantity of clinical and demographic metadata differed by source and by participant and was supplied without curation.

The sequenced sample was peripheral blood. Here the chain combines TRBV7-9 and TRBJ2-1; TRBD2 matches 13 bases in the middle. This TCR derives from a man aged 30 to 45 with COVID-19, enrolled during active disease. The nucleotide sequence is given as TGTGCCAGCAGCTCCGGGACTAGCGGGGCCTACTCCTACAATGAGCAGTTCTTC. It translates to CASSSGTSGAYSYNEQFF. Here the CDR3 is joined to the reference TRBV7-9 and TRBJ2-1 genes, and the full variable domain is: DTGVSQNPRHKITKRGQNVTFRCDPISEHNRLYWYRQTLGQGPEFLTYFQNEAQLEKSRLLSDRFSAERPKGSFSTLEIQRTEQGDSAMYLCASSSGTSGAYSYNEQFFGPGTRLTVL.